Listed here are 26 T cell receptor beta chains from one sample, sequenced in a study of blood T cell repertoires in COVID-19. Profiled with immunoSEQ multiplex PCR; TCRdb holds only in-frame clones, not every one. The sample has 250,000 or so clones; about 88% are singletons. The specimen sequenced was peripheral blood. The receptors shown here come from a woman in her seventies with active or convalescent COVID-19.

This clone was found a few times. The chain joins TRBV13 to TRBJ1-6; D call uncertain. CDR1 and CDR2 from the germline V gene are PRHDT and FYEKMQ (reference sequence). V gave up 5 bases and J gave up 9 bases, with 11 bases separating them. This CDR3 has 13 amino acids. This CDR3 is CASSQSRSSPLHF. CDR3 nucleotide sequence: TGTGCCAGCAGCCAATCAAGGAGTTCACCCCTCCACTTT.

This clone has a handful of counts. The genes are TRBV29-1 and TRBJ2-7; a weak D match, TRBD2 (6 bases). The CDR3 is 12 amino acids. V was cut by 7 bases and J by 2 bases, with 12 bases left in between. Germline V gene lookup returns CDR1 SQVTM and CDR2 ANQGSEA. The CDR3 region has the DNA TGCAGCGGTGGTGGGACTGCCTACGAGCAGTACTTC. Protein product: CSGGGTAYEQYF.

This clone was counted at least ten times. The chain has TRBV11-2 and TRBJ2-3; TRBD1 matches 7 bases. The CDR3 sequence is 14 residues long. Germline CDR1 is SGHAT and CDR2 is FQNNGV. The ends lost 4 bases at V and 2 bases at J; junction bases unmatched: 3. CDR3 DNA: TGTGCCAGCAGCTCGGGACAGATCACAGATACGCAGTATTTT. Protein sequence: CASSSGQITDTQYF.

The chain carries TRBV12-3 or TRBV12-4 and TRBJ1-5; D uncertain. V was cut by 1 base and J by 5 bases, with 6 bases left in between. CDR3 length: 13 residues. CDR3 protein: CASSLGPDQPQHF. As DNA, the CDR3 is TGTGCCAGCAGTTTAGGTCCGGATCAGCCCCAGCATTTT.

This chain uses TRBV6-2 or TRBV6-3 with TRBJ2-2; TRBD1 matches at 8 bases. CDR1 MNHEY and CDR2 SVGEGT come from the germline V gene. J lost 5 bases, V lost 6 bases, and 2 bases had no gene match. The CDR3 is made up of 13 amino acids. CDR3 bases: TGTGCCAGCAGCCGGACAGGGACCGGGGAGCTGTTTTTT. It yields the protein CASSRTGTGELFF.

The sample holds one count of this clone. This rearrangement joins TRBV19 to TRBJ2-1, with 8 bases fitting TRBD2. CDR3 length equals 13 residues. The germline gives CDR1 LNHDA, CDR2 SQIVND (reference sequence). Trimming at V came to 2 bases and at J to 7 bases, leaving 1 base not matched to a gene. DNA for the CDR3: TGTGCCAGTAGTATAACGGGGGGGAATGAGCAGTTCTTC. Translating gives CASSITGGNEQFF.

The chain combines TRBV7-9 with TRBJ2-7; 9 positions match TRBD1. V gave up 6 bases and J gave up 3 bases; unmatched junction bases: 6. CDR1 is SEHNR and CDR2 is FQNEAQ in the germline V gene (reference sequence). The CDR3 length is 14 residues. The CDR3 spells CASSSPGQGYEQYF. The CDR3, as DNA: TGTGCCAGCAGTTCACCGGGACAGGGCTACGAGCAGTACTTC.

The chain employs TRBV4-3 and TRBJ2-7, with 7 bases matching TRBD2. CDR3 length: 15 amino acids. Losses at the gene ends were 1 base for V and 0 bases for J; bases not matched to a gene: 3. CDR1 is LGHNA and CDR2 is YSLEER in the germline V gene. CDR3 bases: TGCGCCAGCAGCCAAGCGGGCGGGAGCTCCTACGAGCAGTACTTC. Amino acids: CASSQAGGSSYEQYF.

The chain links TRBV6-6 to TRBJ2-5, with 8 positions matching TRBD1. Germline-derived CDR1 and CDR2 are MNHNY and SVGAGI (reference sequence). With 5 bases clipped from V and 5 bases from J, the junction kept 7 bases outside the gene matches. This CDR3 comprises 14 residues. The CDR3 DNA is TGTGCCAGCAGTCTCCTCGGACAGGGCGAGACCCAGTACTTC. This sequence encodes CASSLLGQGETQYF.

The chain recombines TRBV2 with TRBJ1-2; 9 bases are shared with TRBD1. This CDR3 is 15 amino acids long. The germline CDR1 and CDR2 sequences are SNHLY and FYNNEI. The ends lost 3 bases at V and 8 bases at J; junction bases unmatched: 10. The CDR3: CASSEMHRGRNGYTF. The CDR3 DNA reads as TGTGCCAGCAGTGAGATGCACAGGGGGCGGAACGGCTACACCTTC. The entire variable domain, with the rest obtained from reference TRBV2 and TRBJ1-2, is as follows: EPEVTQTPSHQVTQMGQEVILRCVPISNHLYFYWYRQILGQKVEFLVSFYNNEISEKSEIFDDQFSVERPDGSNFTLKIRSTKLEDSAMYFCASSEMHRGRNGYTFGSGTRLTVV.

The chain has TRBV12-3 or TRBV12-4 and TRBJ2-1, with unresolved D. This CDR3 spans 12 amino acids. V lost 0 bases, J lost 14 bases, and 11 bases lay in between. The CDR3 DNA follows: TGTGCCAGCAGTTTAGCCCCCCCTTCGGAGTTCTTC. Amino acid sequence: CASSLAPPSEFF.

The chain employs TRBV27 and TRBJ1-2, with 9 nucleotides matching TRBD1. The germline V gene has CDR1 MNHEY and CDR2 SMNVEV (reference sequence). Trimming at V came to 2 bases and at J to 8 bases, leaving 3 bases not matched to a gene. The CDR3 covers 13 residues. CDR3 DNA sequence: TGTGCCAGCAGTTTAGGGACAGGGAACGGCTACACCTTC. It is translated as CASSLGTGNGYTF.

The count of this clone is one. The chain combines TRBV9 with TRBJ1-4, with 8 bases aligning to TRBD1. Germline loops: CDR1 SGDLS, CDR2 YYNGEE. This CDR3 region has 14 residues. Losses at the gene ends were 4 bases for V and 5 bases for J; bases not matched to a gene: 4. CDR3 sequence (DNA): TGTGCCAGCAGCCCTCGACAGGGGAATGAAAAACTGTTTTTT. Translated: CASSPRQGNEKLFF.

The chain is built from TRBV12-3 or TRBV12-4 and TRBJ1-1, with a possible D match to TRBD1 (5 bases). The CDR3 runs to 13 residues. With 6 bases removed from V and 5 bases from J, the gap between germline ends came to 13 bases. CDR3 coding DNA: TGTGCCAGCAGGGGGGGAGGGCAGACTGAAGCTTTCTTT. This translates into CASRGGGQTEAFF.

The genes are TRBV5-6 and TRBJ2-5; D is possibly TRBD2 (6 bases). Deletions cut 4 bases from V and 5 bases from J, with 21 bases between. The CDR3 length is 16 residues. Germline V lookup: CDR1 SGHDT, CDR2 YYEEEE. The CDR3 loop reads CASSPVAGWGAETQYF. The CDR3 bases are TGTGCCAGCAGCCCGGTGGCGGGATGGGGAGCGGAGACCCAGTACTTC. The full variable domain, rest sourced from reference TRBV5-6 and TRBJ2-5, is DAGVTQSPTHLIKTRGQQVTLRCSPKSGHDTVSWYQQALGQGPQFIFQYYEEEERQRGNFPDRFSGHQFPNYSSELNVNALLLGDSALYLCASSPVAGWGAETQYFGPGTRLLVL.

The chain employs TRBV5-4 and TRBJ1-1; D is unresolved. V dropped 4 bases and J dropped 9 bases, with 13 bases sitting between them. This CDR3 has 12 amino acids. Germline CDR1 SGHNT, CDR2 YYREEE (reference sequence). CDR3 bases: TGTGCCAGCAGCGTCACCGGGGAGAAAGCTTTCTTT. This gives the protein CASSVTGEKAFF.

V usage is TRBV7-2 and J usage is TRBJ1-4; 8 nucleotides agree with TRBD1. In germline, CDR1 is SGHTA, CDR2 FQGNSA. The junction had 3 bases not matched to a gene; V was cut back by 6 bases and J by 0 bases. The CDR3 covers 15 residues. The CDR3 DNA is TGTGCCAGCAGTCCAGGGGGCCCAACTAATGAAAAACTGTTTTTT. This sequence encodes CASSPGGPTNEKLFF.

The chain uses TRBV6-5 and TRBJ1-2; D perhaps matches TRBD1 (6 bases). V gave up 4 bases and J gave up 8 bases, with 23 bases separating them. The germline V gene encodes CDR1 MNHEY and CDR2 SVGAGI. The CDR3 has 16 residues. CDR3 sequence: CASSSRLQGSWRGYTF. The CDR3 coding sequence is TGTGCCAGCAGTTCCCGCCTGCAGGGGTCATGGCGAGGCTACACCTTC.

The V gene is TRBV29-1, the J gene TRBJ2-6; no clear D gene. The CDR3 contains 16 residues. Germline V lookup: CDR1 SQVTM, CDR2 ANQGSEA. Between the trimmed V and J ends, which lost 5 bases and 0 bases, there was a span of 14 bases. The CDR3 nucleotides are TGCAGCGTTTCAGTGGTGGGCTCCTCTGGGGCCAACGTCCTGACTTTC. Encoded protein: CSVSVVGSSGANVLTF.

The chain couples TRBV5-6 to TRBJ1-2; 7 nucleotides agree with TRBD1. The V gene's germline CDR1 is SGHDT and CDR2 YYEEEE. V lost 3 bases to trimming and J lost 3 bases; unmatched junction nucleotides: 8. There are 15 residues in the CDR3. The CDR3 spells CASSSTGQGDYGYTF. DNA for the CDR3: TGTGCCAGCAGCTCCACAGGGCAGGGGGACTATGGCTACACCTTC.

The rearrangement uses TRBV3-1 (or the pseudogene TRBV3-2) and TRBJ2-5; D is undetermined. V lost 0 bases and J lost 4, with 9 bases in between. The CDR3 covers 14 residues. The germline V gene has CDR1 LGHDT and CDR2 YNNKEL (reference sequence). CDR3 DNA sequence: TGTGCCAGCAGCCAAGATTGGGCAGGAGAGACCCAGTACTTC. Encoded protein: CASSQDWAGETQYF.

The rearrangement uses TRBV6-5 and TRBJ2-1; TRBD1 agrees at 7 bases. CDR3 length: 14 residues. Germline CDR1 reads MNHEY; CDR2 reads SVGAGI. Trimming cost V 5 bases and J 6 bases; bases outside gene matches: 7. The CDR3 spells CASSPPDRVNEQFF. The CDR3 DNA is TGTGCCAGCAGTCCCCCCGACAGGGTCAATGAGCAGTTCTTC.

This clone was counted only a few times. The gene calls are TRBV7-2 and TRBJ1-2, with 7 positions matching TRBD1. The CDR3 consists of 15 residues. V was clipped by 1 base and J by 2 bases; unmatched bases: 4. Germline V gene sequence: CDR1 SGHTA, CDR2 FQGNSA. CDR3 DNA sequence: TGTGCCAGCAGCTTAGTATCGACAGGGAACTATGGCTACACCTTC. Translation gives CASSLVSTGNYGYTF.

This clone was recorded only once. The V call is TRBV4-3, the J call TRBJ1-2; 7 bases align to TRBD1. V lost 3 bases, J lost 1 base, and 2 bases stayed unmatched. Per the germline V gene, CDR1 is LGHNA and CDR2 is YSLEER. The CDR3 totals 14 residues. The CDR3: CASSHQGGNYGYTF. Here the CDR3 DNA reads TGCGCCAGCAGCCATCAGGGGGGTAACTATGGCTACACCTTC.

J is TRBJ1-2 and V is TRBV4-1, with 7 bases aligning to TRBD1. V gave up 0 bases and J gave up 7 bases; unmatched junction bases: 8. Germline lookup yields CDR1 MGHRA and CDR2 YSYEKL. The CDR3 has 15 amino acids. CDR3: CASSQERTGGGGYTF. The CDR3 coding sequence is TGCGCCAGCAGCCAAGAAAGGACAGGAGGGGGTGGCTACACCTTC.

This clone was counted a single time. The chain employs TRBV9 and TRBJ2-6; 7 bases map to TRBD1. The CDR3 sequence is 18 residues long. The junction had 8 bases not matched to a gene; V was cut back by 2 bases and J by 0 bases. CDR1 is SGDLS and CDR2 is YYNGEE in the germline V gene. The CDR3: CASSVPGTALSGANVLTF. CDR3 nucleotide sequence: TGTGCCAGCAGCGTCCCGGGGACAGCTCTCTCTGGGGCCAACGTCCTGACTTTC.